These 26 T cell receptor beta chains were all obtained from the same sample, sequenced in a study of T cell repertoires in cytomegalovirus infection. TCRdb independently ran MiXCR on the reads; one entry per CDR3 protein. Of just over 300,000 distinct CDR3 sequences in the sample, roughly a sixth are singletons; the top ten hold 12%. Sequencing was carried out using PBMCs. Every receptor here comes from a human donor in good health (CMV status not recorded). Some clones in this sample may be carry-over from other donors' samples.

The rearrangement links TRBV23-1 to TRBJ2-1; the match to TRBD1 covers 7 bases. TRBV23-1 has ORF status, its function being uncertain. The CDR3 loop spans 23 amino acids. V shed 1 base, J shed 1 base, and the junction held 25 bases outside the gene matches. DNA of the CDR3: TGCGCCAGCAGTCAATTATCCCCACCCCGGGACAGATGTCACTCACCTTCCTACAATGAGCAGTTCTTC. It is translated as CASSQLSPPRDRCHSPSYNEQFF.

This clonotype was recorded a few times. V usage is TRBV7-2 and J usage is TRBJ1-2; no clear D gene. CDR3 length: 12 amino acids. From germline, CDR1 is SGHTA and CDR2 FQGNSA. V gave up 3 bases and J gave up 5 bases, with 7 bases separating them. This CDR3 is CASSLPPYGYTF. The CDR3 DNA reads TGTGCCAGCAGCTTGCCACCGTATGGCTACACCTTC.

The chain combines TRBV19 with TRBJ1-3, with a possible D match to TRBD1 (5 bases). From germline, CDR1 is LNHDA and CDR2 SQIVND (reference sequence). This CDR3 is built from 14 residues. Between the trimmed V and J ends, which lost 7 bases and 4 bases, there was a span of 14 bases. The CDR3 loop is CASKPGVNGNTIYF. Here the CDR3 DNA reads TGTGCCAGTAAGCCGGGGGTGAACGGAAACACCATATATTTT.

This clonotype was detected only a few times. The chain combines TRBV19 with TRBJ2-3, with no clear D. Trimming stripped 1 base from V and 0 bases from J, with 5 bases between. This CDR3 contains 14 residues. Germline CDR1 LNHDA, CDR2 SQIVND (reference sequence). CDR3 in DNA: TGTGCCAGTAGTATAGGGCCTAGCACAGATACGCAGTATTTT. Translated, it gives CASSIGPSTDTQYF. The whole variable domain, filled in from reference TRBV19 and TRBJ2-3, reads DGGITQSPKYLFRKEGQNVTLSCEQNLNHDAMYWYRQDPGQGLRLIYYSQIVNDFQKGDIAEGYSVSREKKESFPLTVTSAQKNPTAFYLCASSIGPSTDTQYFGPGTRLTVL.

This clonotype occurred a few times. The chain couples TRBV4-3 to TRBJ2-3; D might be TRBD1 (6 bases). In germline, CDR1 is LGHNA, CDR2 YSLEER. The CDR3 runs 18 residues. Trimming left V 3 bases short and J 2 bases short, with 21 bases between. The CDR3 DNA sequence: TGCGCCAGCAGCCAGTTCCTGGGGGCCGAGGGGACCACAGATACGCAGTATTTT. This encodes CASSQFLGAEGTTDTQYF.

Many counts were recorded for this clonotype. The CDR3 region is CASSLATGQANEKLFF. In DNA form, the CDR3 reads TGTGCCAGCAGCTTAGCCACCGGACAGGCTAATGAAAAACTGTTTTTT. The genes are TRBV7-2 and TRBJ1-4; 7 nucleotides match TRBD1. The length of the CDR3 is 16 residues. V shed 0 bases and J 3 bases; nucleotides not matched to a gene: 4. The V gene's germline CDR1 is SGHTA and CDR2 FQGNSA.

This clonotype was counted between two and nine times. The rearrangement links TRBV20-1 to TRBJ2-7; D perhaps matches TRBD1 (6 bases). There are 12 residues in the CDR3. Germline CDR1 and CDR2: DFQATT and SNEGSKA (reference sequence). CDR3: CRAGAGAYEQYF. Written as DNA, the CDR3 is TGCAGGGCAGGCGCAGGGGCCTACGAGCAGTACTTC.

In this sample, this clonotype turned up many times. The CDR3 DNA is TGTGCCAGCAGCTTAAATTGGGACAGGAGCACAGATACGCAGTATTTT. Amino acids: CASSLNWDRSTDTQYF. V is TRBV7-8 and J is TRBJ2-3; 8 bases match TRBD1. Trimming removed 2 bases from V and 0 bases from J; junction bases left unmatched: 4. CDR1 is SGHVS, CDR2 FQNEAQ, per germline. The CDR3 is 16 residues long.

This clonotype was seen repeatedly, ten times or more. V and J are TRBV7-2 and TRBJ2-5; D may match TRBD1 or TRBD2 (6 bases each). Trimming stripped 4 bases from V and 2 bases from J, with 11 bases between. CDR3 length: 14 amino acids. The germline CDR1 and CDR2 sequences are SGHTA and FQGNSA. For the CDR3, the DNA is TGTGCCAGCAGCTCCCGGAGGGGGCAAGAGACCCAGTACTTC. Protein product: CASSSRRGQETQYF.

The genes are TRBV25-1 and TRBJ1-1; the D is unclear. V was shortened by 0 bases and J by 1 base, with 21 bases between the two germline ends. The length of the CDR3 is 19 residues. The V gene's germline CDR1 is MGHDK and CDR2 SYGVNS. The CDR3 nucleotides are TGTGCCAGCAGTGAATATTTCATCAGGCCCCGAGAAGAGAACACTGAAGCTTTCTTT. It translates to CASSEYFIRPREENTEAFF.

V gene TRBV18 combines with J gene TRBJ2-1; D not certain. The CDR3 runs to 17 residues. Between the trimmed V and J ends, which lost 6 bases and 12 bases, there was a span of 30 bases. The germline V gene encodes CDR1 KGHSH and CDR2 LQKENI. The CDR3 region has the DNA TGTGCCAGCTCTCTAACGGCCCCGAGGAAGGAATCACCACTGCAGTTCTTC. Protein: CASSLTAPRKESPLQFF. Using reference TRBV18 and TRBJ2-1 for the parts outside the CDR3, the full variable domain is NAGVMQNPRHLVRRRGQEARLRCSPMKGHSHVYWYRQLPEEGLKFMVYLQKENIIDESGMPKERFSAEFPKEGPSILRIQQVVRGDSAAYFCASSLTAPRKESPLQFFGPGTRLTVL.

This clonotype was observed a handful of times. The V gene is TRBV7-9, the J gene TRBJ1-4; weak D call: TRBD1 (6 bases). V gave up 5 bases and J gave up 7 bases, with 14 bases separating them. The germline CDR1 and CDR2 sequences are SEHNR and FQNEAQ (reference sequence). The CDR3 covers 14 residues. The chain's CDR3 is CASSPGAVVEKLFF. CDR3 nucleotides: TGTGCCAGCAGCCCAGGGGCGGTAGTTGAAAAACTGTTTTTT.

In DNA form, the CDR3 reads TGTGCCAGCAGCCCAGGGGAACTATATAATTCACCCCTCCACTTT. It is translated as CASSPGELYNSPLHF. The V gene is TRBV27, the J gene TRBJ1-6; tentative D call: TRBD1 (6 bases). CDR1 is MNHEY, CDR2 SMNVEV, per germline (reference sequence). V lost 6 bases and J 4 bases, leaving 13 bases between the germline ends. The CDR3 has 15 amino acids.

The gene calls are TRBV11-2 and TRBJ1-1, with a possible D match to TRBD1 (5 bases). The CDR3 spans 16 residues. V lost 0 bases and J 4 bases, leaving 15 bases between the germline ends. In germline, CDR1 is SGHAT, CDR2 FQNNGV. Written as DNA, the CDR3 is TGTGCCAGCAGCTTAGATCTGTGGGGGGATGGCACTGAAGCTTTCTTT. This sequence encodes CASSLDLWGDGTEAFF.

The rearrangement links TRBV18 to TRBJ2-2, with D perhaps matching TRBD2 (6 bases). The CDR3 is made up of 17 amino acids. Germline V gene lookup returns CDR1 KGHSH and CDR2 LQKENI. V lost 1 base and J 3 bases, leaving 15 bases between the germline ends. CDR3 nucleotides: TGTGCCAGCTCACCACTCCTATCGGAGGGCCACACCGGGGAGCTGTTTTTT. Translating it yields CASSPLLSEGHTGELFF.

This clonotype came up a few times. The chain couples TRBV2 to TRBJ2-2; 8 bases are a match to TRBD1. The CDR3 spans 14 residues. The germline CDR1 and CDR2 sequences are SNHLY and FYNNEI. V lost 8 bases and J lost 2; bases outside the gene matches: 4. CDR3 bases: TGTGCCAGCTCGGACAGGGTAAACACCGGGGAGCTGTTTTTT. Amino acid sequence: CASSDRVNTGELFF.

The CDR3 nucleotides read TGTGCCAGCAGCTCCGGTGGGCGGGCGGAAAAACTGTTTTTT. Its protein is CASSSGGRAEKLFF. The rearrangement links TRBV7-2 to TRBJ1-4, with unresolved D. Trimming took off 4 bases at V and 8 bases at J, with 14 bases between the two ends. This CDR3 spans 14 amino acids. Germline CDR1 SGHTA, CDR2 FQGNSA.

The table lists this clonotype with a few counts. This chain links TRBV7-2 with TRBJ2-3; D is undetermined. V was shortened by 2 bases and J by 0 bases, with 12 bases between the two germline ends. This CDR3 contains 16 residues. Germline lookup yields CDR1 SGHTA and CDR2 FQGNSA. The CDR3 DNA sequence: TGTGCCAGCAGCTTACGCGTGGGGTTGAGCACAGATACGCAGTATTTT. It yields the protein CASSLRVGLSTDTQYF. Full variable domain (rest looked up from reference TRBV7-2 and TRBJ2-3): GAGVSQSPSNKVTEKGKDVELRCDPISGHTALYWYRQSLGQGLEFLIYFQGNSAPDKSGLPSDRFSAERTGGSVSTLTIQRTQQEDSAVYLCASSLRVGLSTDTQYFGPGTRLTVL.

This clonotype came up many times. The chain uses TRBV5-8 and TRBJ2-3; 9 bases agree with TRBD1. This CDR3 contains 16 residues. Germline CDR1 reads SGHTS; CDR2 reads YDEGEE. Trimming at V came to 4 bases and at J to 0 bases, leaving 6 bases not matched to a gene. Here the CDR3 DNA reads TGTGCCAGCAGCCGCGGACAGGGGCCAAGCACAGATACGCAGTATTTT. Amino acid sequence: CASSRGQGPSTDTQYF.

The table lists this clonotype with a few counts. The J gene is TRBJ2-1, the V gene TRBV5-8; unclear D gene. The length of the CDR3 is 15 residues. V lost 4 bases to trimming and J lost 3 bases, with 14 bases between them. Germline-derived CDR1 and CDR2 are SGHTS and YDEGEE. This chain's CDR3 is CASSRRTTLYNEQFF. DNA of the CDR3: TGTGCCAGCAGCCGCCGGACGACCCTCTACAATGAGCAGTTCTTC.

The chain employs TRBV24-1 and TRBJ2-3; 7 bases match TRBD1. The V gene end was trimmed by 9 bases and the J gene end by 6 bases; junction bases not matched to a gene: 8. Germline CDR1 KGHDR, CDR2 SFDVKD. The CDR3 length is 13 residues. The CDR3, as DNA: TGTGCCACCCGACAGGGTTGGTCCGATACGCAGTATTTT. Protein sequence: CATRQGWSDTQYF.

The chain joins TRBV2 to TRBJ1-1; 8 bases map to TRBD1. The CDR3 loop spans 14 amino acids. Germline V gene data show CDR1 as SNHLY and CDR2 as FYNNEI. Trimming at V came to 4 bases and at J to 1 base, leaving 2 bases not matched to a gene. The CDR3 loop is CASSAGTGNTEAFF. CDR3 nucleotide sequence: TGTGCCAGCAGTGCCGGGACAGGGAACACTGAAGCTTTCTTT.

Ten or more counts support this clonotype. In DNA form, the CDR3 reads TGTGCCAGCAGTCTGCAGGGTGTTCCCACTGAAGCTTTCTTT. Translation gives CASSLQGVPTEAFF. The genes are TRBV12-3 or TRBV12-4 and TRBJ1-1; tentatively, D is TRBD1 (5 bases). V lost 5 bases and J lost 4, with 14 bases in between. CDR3 length equals 14 residues.

This clonotype has at least ten counts. The chain has TRBV7-8 and TRBJ2-5; D not resolved. V was cut by 2 bases and J by 7 bases, with 14 bases left in between. The CDR3 is 14 residues long. Germline values: CDR1 SGHVS, CDR2 FQNEAQ. The CDR3 region is CASSLSPRVRTQYF. The CDR3 DNA reads as TGTGCCAGCAGCTTATCTCCTCGAGTGAGGACCCAGTACTTC.

This clonotype has only a few counts. V usage is TRBV28 and J usage is TRBJ1-2, with TRBD1 as a possible D gene (5 bases). Per germline, CDR1 MDHEN and CDR2 SYDVKM. This CDR3 is built from 13 residues. Trimming stripped 6 bases from V and 5 bases from J, with 13 bases between. In nucleotides, the CDR3 is TGTGCCAGCAGCTCGGGACCGAGATATGGCTACACCTTC. Translated, it gives CASSSGPRYGYTF.

This clonotype has ten or more counts. This sequence joins TRBV19 and TRBJ1-5; 7 bases fit TRBD1. The CDR3 loop spans 16 amino acids. The germline V gene encodes CDR1 LNHDA and CDR2 SQIVND (reference sequence). With V trimmed by 4 bases and J by 0 bases, 6 bases remained unmatched. CDR3 protein: CASSTRTGVSNQPQHF. The CDR3, as DNA: TGTGCCAGTAGTACCCGGACAGGAGTTAGCAATCAGCCCCAGCATTTT.